The source of this TCR beta chain is a study of blood T cells in healthy people across ages. The sample holds a few counts of this clonotype. Its antigen is unidentified. PBMCs, at least 6 million per sample, were isolated. Points from the study as a whole: Not knowing donor CMV status may have confounded expanded clonotype changes. The lack of PBMC sorting stopped any conclusive naive versus antigen-experienced comparison. Fewer expanded clones and more diversity marked long-lived versus aged donors.

V was cut by 1 base and J by 6 bases, with 18 bases left in between. Germline V gene lookup returns CDR1 SGDLS and CDR2 YYNGEE. This CDR3 spans 16 amino acids. A second PCR of roughly 7 to 11 cycles used a sample-barcoded 5' primer and a J-beta primer mix. TCRdb re-called the 5' RACE reads through MiXCR, storing one row per CDR3 protein. The sample yields 1.5 million to 2 million distinct CDR3 sequences, about 39% seen once. This receptor was identified in a human donor in good health. The sequenced sample consisted of blood. The J gene is TRBJ2-3, the V gene TRBV9, with D maybe TRBD2 (6 bases). This CDR3 is CASSVTPRGGADTQYF. CDR3 DNA: TGTGCCAGCAGCGTAACCCCACGGGGAGGCGCGGATACGCAGTATTTT.